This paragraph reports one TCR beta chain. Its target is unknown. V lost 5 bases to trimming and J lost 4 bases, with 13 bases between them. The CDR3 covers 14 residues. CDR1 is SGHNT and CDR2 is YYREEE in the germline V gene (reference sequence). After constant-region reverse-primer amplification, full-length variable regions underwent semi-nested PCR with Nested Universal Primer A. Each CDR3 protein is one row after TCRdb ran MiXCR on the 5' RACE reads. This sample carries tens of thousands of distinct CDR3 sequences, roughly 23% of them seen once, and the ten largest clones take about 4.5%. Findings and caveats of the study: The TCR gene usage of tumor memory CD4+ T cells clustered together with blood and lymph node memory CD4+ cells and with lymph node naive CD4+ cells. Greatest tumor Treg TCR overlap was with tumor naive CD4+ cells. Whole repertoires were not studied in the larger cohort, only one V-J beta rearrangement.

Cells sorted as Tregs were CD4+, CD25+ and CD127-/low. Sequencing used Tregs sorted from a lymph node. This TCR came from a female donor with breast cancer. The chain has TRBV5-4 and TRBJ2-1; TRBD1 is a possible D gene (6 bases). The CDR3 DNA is TGTGCCAGCAGTTTTTACACAGGGTACAATGAGCAGTTCTTC. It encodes CASSFYTGYNEQFF.